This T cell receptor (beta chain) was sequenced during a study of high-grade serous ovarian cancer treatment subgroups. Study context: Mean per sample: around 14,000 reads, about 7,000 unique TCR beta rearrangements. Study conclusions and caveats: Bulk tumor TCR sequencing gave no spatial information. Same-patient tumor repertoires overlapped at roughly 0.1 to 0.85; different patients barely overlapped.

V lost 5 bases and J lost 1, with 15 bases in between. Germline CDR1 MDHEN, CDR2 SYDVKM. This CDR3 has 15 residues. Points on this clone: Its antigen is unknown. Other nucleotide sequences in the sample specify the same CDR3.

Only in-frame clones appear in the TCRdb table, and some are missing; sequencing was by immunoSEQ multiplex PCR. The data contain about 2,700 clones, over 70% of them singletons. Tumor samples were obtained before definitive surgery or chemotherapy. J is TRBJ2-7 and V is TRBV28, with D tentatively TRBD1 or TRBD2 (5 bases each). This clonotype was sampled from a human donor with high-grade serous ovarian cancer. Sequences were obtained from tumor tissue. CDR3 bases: TGTGCCAGCAGTCCTCCGGGACGGCCATCCTACGAGCAGTACTTC. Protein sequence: CASSPPGRPSYEQYF.